This T cell receptor beta chain was retrieved from a study of T-cell reconstitution after alpha-beta-depleted transplantation in children. Findings of the study overall: At day 60, the high TCRbeta diversity found in some patients originated from recipient T cells and thymic progenitors that had survived. About two months after transplant, alpha-beta T cells reportedly came from several hundred expanded graft clones. By one year post-transplant, T-cell counts and diversity largely arose from T cells that were newly produced.

With regard to this clonotype: Antigen specificity is unknown.

The library targeted TCRbeta and was prepared with unique molecular identifiers. MiXCR, applied by TCRdb to the PCR reads, yields one record per CDR3 protein. The sample carries about 980,000 distinct CDR3 sequences, about 31% recorded once. The receptor was derived from a boy younger than two who had a stem cell transplant for SCID, so the T cells may come from the graft donor. This sample comprised PBMCs, mostly from graft donor cells, obtained 360 days after TCRalphabeta/CD19-depleted stem cell transplant.

The CDR3 nucleotides read TGTGCCACCAGCAGAGATCGGATGCAGGGCTACGAGCAGTACTTC. Encoded protein: CATSRDRMQGYEQYF. The chain links TRBV15 to TRBJ2-7; tentative D call: TRBD1 (5 bases). Germline V gene lookup returns CDR1 LNHNV and CDR2 YYDKDF (reference sequence). Trimming cost V 0 bases and J 3 bases, with 12 bases left between them. The CDR3 is 15 residues long. Drawing the rest from reference TRBV15 and TRBJ2-7, the complete variable domain is DAMVIQNPRYQVTQFGKPVTLSCSQTLNHNVMYWYQQKSSQAPKLLFHYYDKDFNNEADTPDNFQSRRPNTSFCFLDIRSPGLGDTAMYLCATSRDRMQGYEQYFGPGTRLTVT.